The 17 T cell receptor beta chains presented below share a single source sample, sequenced in a study of shared clonotypes between healthy human individuals. TCRdb's copy holds only in-frame clones and misses some; the assay was immunoSEQ multiplex PCR. This table has hundreds of thousands of clones, around 95% appearing once. CD45RO negativity and positive selection for CCR7 defined naive CD8 cells, a population that excluded terminally differentiated effector memory CD45RA+ cells. Sequencing used naive CD8+ T cells sorted from blood. These receptors were obtained from a young woman in good health.

This chain uses TRBV5-4 with TRBJ1-1, with no clear D. Germline assignment: CDR1 SGHNT and CDR2 YYREEE (reference sequence). V shed 0 bases and J shed 4 bases, with 10 bases lying between them. The CDR3 consists of 14 residues. CDR3 amino acids: CASSLAAWGTEAFF. Written as DNA, the CDR3 is TGTGCCAGCAGCTTGGCGGCATGGGGCACTGAAGCTTTCTTT.

DNA of the CDR3: TGCGCCAGCAGCTTGAACCCCTCCTACAATGAGCAGTTCTTC. Translated: CASSLNPSYNEQFF. The chain recombines TRBV5-1 with TRBJ2-1, with D uncertain. Between the trimmed V and J ends, which lost 1 base and 0 bases, there was a span of 5 bases. The germline CDR1 and CDR2 sequences are SGHRS and YFSETQ. The CDR3 has 14 amino acids.

V gene TRBV10-3 combines with J gene TRBJ1-2, with D possibly being TRBD1 (5 bases). Germline V gene data show CDR1 as ENHRY and CDR2 as SYGVKD. The germline V and J ends were trimmed by 3 bases and 2 bases, with 13 bases remaining between them. This CDR3 contains 15 residues. DNA of the CDR3: TGTGCCATCAGTGACTCCGGGACGGAAAACTATGGCTACACCTTC. Translating gives CAISDSGTENYGYTF.

This clone has a single count. The chain carries TRBV28 and TRBJ2-7; TRBD2 might be the D (5 bases). V was clipped by 6 bases and J by 5 bases, with 14 bases between them. The CDR3 has 13 amino acids. Germline CDR1 and CDR2: MDHEN and SYDVKM. The CDR3 region has the DNA TGTGCCAGCAGCCCCCTCGGGAACCACGAGCAGTACTTC. This encodes CASSPLGNHEQYF. The variable domain in full, completed from reference TRBV28 and TRBJ2-7, reads DVKVTQSSRYLVKRTGEKVFLECVQDMDHENMFWYRQDPGLGLRLIYFSYDVKMKEKGDIPEGYSVSREKKERFSLILESASTNQTSMYLCASSPLGNHEQYFGPGTRLTVT.

The chain uses TRBV28 and TRBJ2-7; maybe TRBD1 (5 bases). V was trimmed by 3 bases and J by 1 base, leaving 7 bases between them. Germline V CDR1 and CDR2: MDHEN, SYDVKM. The CDR3 runs 13 residues. DNA for the CDR3: TGTGCCAGCAGTTTCGGACATTCCTACGAGCAGTACTTC. It encodes CASSFGHSYEQYF.

The chain recombines TRBV2 with TRBJ2-7, with D perhaps being TRBD1 or TRBD2 (5 bases each). The CDR3 loop spans 15 amino acids. Trimming cost V 1 base and J 1 base, with 11 bases left between them. Germline V gene lookup returns CDR1 SNHLY and CDR2 FYNNEI. CDR3 sequence: CASSEVGDVSYEQYF. The CDR3 bases are TGTGCCAGCAGTGAAGTAGGGGACGTATCCTACGAGCAGTACTTC.

The rearrangement links TRBV11-2 to TRBJ1-1; D not resolved. The V end lost 0 bases, the J end lost 7 bases, and 9 bases lay between the germline ends. CDR3 size: 13 residues. From germline, CDR1 is SGHAT and CDR2 FQNNGV. CDR3 DNA: TGTGCCAGCAGCTTAGATCTTACAGTTGAAGCTTTCTTT. It specifies CASSLDLTVEAFF.

The rearrangement joins TRBV19 to TRBJ2-3; the D call may be TRBD1 or TRBD2 (5 bases each). The CDR3 totals 17 residues. The germline V gene encodes CDR1 LNHDA and CDR2 SQIVND (reference sequence). V lost 3 bases, J lost 0 bases, and 16 bases lay in between. CDR3 region: CASSIPTGTSSTDTQYF. DNA of the CDR3: TGTGCCAGTAGTATTCCTACCGGGACCAGCAGCACAGATACGCAGTATTTT.

This rearrangement joins TRBV5-1 to TRBJ2-5, with D unresolved. Germline V lookup: CDR1 SGHRS, CDR2 YFSETQ. The CDR3 covers 11 residues. V lost 7 bases, J lost 3 bases, and 7 bases lay in between. In nucleotides, the CDR3 is TGCGCCAGCCGGTGGGAAGAGACCCAGTACTTC. Translation gives CASRWEETQYF.

This clone has more than one count but fewer than ten. The rearrangement links TRBV11-3 to TRBJ2-1; no clear D gene. The CDR3 runs to 18 residues. Germline lookup yields CDR1 SGHNT and CDR2 YENEEA. V lost 4 bases and J lost 10, with 29 bases in between. CDR3 DNA: TGTGCCAGCAGCTCGGACCAACTACAAGATGCGGTGATCGACGAGCAGTTCTTC. Encoded protein: CASSSDQLQDAVIDEQFF.

This chain links TRBV5-6 with TRBJ2-1, with a tentative D call TRBD1 (6 bases). Germline V lookup: CDR1 SGHDT, CDR2 YYEEEE. Between the trimmed V and J ends, which lost 0 bases and 3 bases, there was a span of 19 bases. There are 18 residues in the CDR3. CDR3 bases: TGTGCCAGCAGCTTGGACAGGGTCCGAAGCCATCACTACAATGAGCAGTTCTTC. Translation: CASSLDRVRSHHYNEQFF.

The rearrangement links TRBV27 to TRBJ2-7; the match to TRBD1 covers 8 bases. J gave up 7 bases and V 3 bases, and 14 bases lay outside the gene matches. Germline V gene data show CDR1 as MNHEY and CDR2 as SMNVEV (reference sequence). The length of the CDR3 is 16 residues. CDR3 region: CASSLILGRGPGEQYF. As DNA, the CDR3 is TGTGCCAGCAGTTTGATCCTTGGCAGGGGGCCGGGGGAGCAGTACTTC.

This chain links TRBV30 with TRBJ1-1; D possibly corresponds to TRBD1 (6 bases). V shed 0 bases and J shed 1 base, with 12 bases lying between them. This CDR3 is 15 amino acids long. Germline loops: CDR1 GTSNPN, CDR2 SVGIG (reference sequence). DNA for the CDR3: TGTGCCTGGAGTGTAGGGGTGGGACAGAACACTGAAGCTTTCTTT. This encodes CAWSVGVGQNTEAFF.

The CDR3 region is CASSQEQGFFSGIGDEQYF. Here the CDR3 DNA reads TGTGCCAGCAGCCAAGAACAGGGGTTTTTCTCGGGAATTGGAGACGAGCAGTACTTC. The chain combines TRBV14 with TRBJ2-7; 7 bases map to TRBD1. Germline-derived CDR1 and CDR2 are SGHDN and FVKESK. The CDR3 has 19 residues. V gave up 0 bases and J gave up 5 bases; unmatched junction bases: 19. Looking up the rest from reference TRBV14 and TRBJ2-7 gives the full variable domain: EAGVTQFPSHSVIEKGQTVTLRCDPISGHDNLYWYRRVMGKEIKFLLHFVKESKQDESGMPNNRFLAERTGGTYSTLKVQPAELEDSGVYFCASSQEQGFFSGIGDEQYFGPGTRLTVT.

The chain uses TRBV9 and TRBJ1-1, with D uncertain. V lost 3 bases and J 4 bases, leaving 10 bases between the germline ends. Looked up from germline, CDR1 is SGDLS and CDR2 is YYNGEE. CDR3 size: 13 residues. The CDR3 sequence is CASSALLSTEAFF. For the CDR3, the DNA is TGTGCCAGCAGCGCACTTTTGAGCACTGAAGCTTTCTTT.

The chain employs TRBV4-2 and TRBJ2-5; D perhaps matches TRBD2 (5 bases). The better agreement between TRBJ2-7 and the DNA end casts doubt on the J call. The germline V gene encodes CDR1 LGHNA and CDR2 YNFKEQ. The CDR3 extends over 16 amino acids. The CDR3 sequence is CASSQDLGESLYEQYF. Here the CDR3 DNA reads TGTGCCAGCAGCCAAGATCTCGGGGAGAGTCTCTACGAGCAGTACTTC.

The chain recombines TRBV7-9 with TRBJ1-3; 7 bases agree with TRBD1. CDR3 length: 15 residues. V trimming: 2 bases; J trimming: 0 bases; junction bases outside the gene matches: 1. Germline-derived CDR1 and CDR2 are SEHNR and FQNEAQ (reference sequence). The CDR3 DNA is TGTGCCAGCAGCTTAAACAGGGGCTCTGGAAACACCATATATTTT. It is translated as CASSLNRGSGNTIYF. The full variable domain, with the rest looked up from reference TRBV7-9 and TRBJ1-3, is DTGVSQNPRHKITKRGQNVTFRCDPISEHNRLYWYRQTLGQGPEFLTYFQNEAQLEKSRLLSDRFSAERPKGSFSTLEIQRTEQGDSAMYLCASSLNRGSGNTIYFGEGSWLTVV.